Shown below are 9 T cell receptor beta chains from a single sample sequenced in a study of T cells after yellow fever vaccination (dated by TCRdb to 2018 to 2020). Library generation was performed with 5' RACE. The run used an Illumina HiSeq 2500. In-frame beta chains were kept once TCRdb had trimmed the public reads at Q25 with fastp and called clones with MiXCR. Rows with one shared CDR3 protein collapse into an entry with the most common genes and DNA. Counted in this sample were tens of thousands of distinct CDR3 sequences; 7.4% of them appeared once. Clones ranked in the top ten supply 36% of the sample. The treatment or condition label on this specimen signifies: live attenuated yellow fever vaccine strain. The sequencing used CD8+ T cells sorted from PBMCs, collected 15 days after the yellow fever booster vaccination. These receptors were taken from a man in his thirties or forties who received the YFV17D yellow fever vaccine.

This clonotype appeared many times. J is TRBJ2-4 and V is TRBV6-5; tentatively, D is TRBD1 (8 bases). CDR3 length: 14 amino acids. Germline CDR1 is MNHEY and CDR2 is SVGAGI. V was shortened by 6 bases and J by 12 bases, with 21 bases between the two germline ends. CDR3 loop: CASRRTGGELAQYF. CDR3 nucleotide sequence: TGTGCCAGCAGACGAACAGGGGGGGAACTGGCTCAGTACTTC.

This clonotype was recorded at least ten times. This chain links TRBV24-1 with TRBJ2-3, with 10 bases aligning to TRBD1. This CDR3 has 15 amino acids. The germline V gene has CDR1 KGHDR and CDR2 SFDVKD. Trimming took 5 bases from V and 4 from J; bases not matched to a gene: 5. The CDR3 nucleotides read TGTGCCACCAGTGCCCTGACAGGGGGCGCAGATACGCAGTATTTT. Protein: CATSALTGGADTQYF.

This clonotype was counted ten times or more. The CDR3 DNA sequence: TGCGCCAGCAGCGTACGGACAGGGGCCGAGCAGTACTTC. Residues: CASSVRTGAEQYF. The chain employs TRBV5-1 and TRBJ2-7; 9 nucleotides align to TRBD1. From germline, CDR1 is SGHRS and CDR2 YFSETQ. Trimming at V came to 4 bases and at J to 6 bases, leaving 5 bases not matched to a gene. The CDR3 covers 13 residues.

This clonotype was counted ten times or more. The J gene is TRBJ1-4, the V gene TRBV6-5; D gene uncertain. Trimming left V 5 bases short and J 8 bases short, with 12 bases between. The germline gives CDR1 MNHEY, CDR2 SVGAGI. The CDR3 is 13 residues long. CDR3 sequence: CASSHQVREKLFF. The CDR3 DNA sequence: TGTGCCAGCAGTCACCAAGTCAGAGAAAAACTGTTTTTT.

By share of the sample, this clonotype is large. The V gene is TRBV7-9, the J gene TRBJ1-2; possibly TRBD1 for D (5 bases). The V gene's germline CDR1 is SEHNR and CDR2 FQNEAQ (reference sequence). V was cut by 5 bases and J by 2 bases, with 9 bases left in between. The CDR3 contains 13 residues. CDR3 residues: CASSGALNYGYTF. CDR3 DNA sequence: TGTGCCAGCAGCGGGGCCCTCAACTATGGCTACACCTTC. Looking up the rest from reference TRBV7-9 and TRBJ1-2 gives the full variable domain: DTGVSQNPRHKITKRGQNVTFRCDPISEHNRLYWYRQTLGQGPEFLTYFQNEAQLEKSRLLSDRFSAERPKGSFSTLEIQRTEQGDSAMYLCASSGALNYGYTFGSGTRLTVV.

This clonotype was observed at least ten times. The CDR3 protein is CSASGSAYEQYF. DNA of the CDR3: TGCAGTGCTAGCGGTTCAGCCTACGAGCAGTACTTC. The gene calls are TRBV20-1 and TRBJ2-7; D remains unclear. Germline V gene sequence: CDR1 DFQATT, CDR2 SNEGSKA (reference sequence). The CDR3 is made up of 12 amino acids. Trimming shortened V by 3 bases and J by 2 bases, and 8 bases separated the two germline ends.

The V gene is TRBV28, the J gene TRBJ1-1; maybe TRBD1 (5 bases). Trimming took off 3 bases at V and 5 bases at J, with 16 bases between the two ends. CDR3 length: 15 amino acids. CDR1 and CDR2 from the germline V gene are MDHEN and SYDVKM. The CDR3 sequence: CASSLAWGAATEAFF. Here the CDR3 DNA reads TGTGCCAGCAGTTTGGCATGGGGCGCGGCGACTGAAGCTTTCTTT.

This clonotype was counted at least ten times. The chain has TRBV7-9 and TRBJ1-2; TRBD1 matches 8 bases. The CDR3 runs 15 residues. CDR1 and CDR2 from the germline V gene are SEHNR and FQNEAQ (reference sequence). The V gene end was trimmed by 4 bases and the J gene end by 0 bases; junction bases not matched to a gene: 4. CDR3 sequence: CASSSTGDPNYGYTF. CDR3 sequence (DNA): TGTGCCAGCAGCTCGACAGGGGATCCTAACTATGGCTACACCTTC.

This clonotype was observed a few times. V usage is TRBV2 and J usage is TRBJ2-3; possibly TRBD2 for D (5 bases). Germline V gene lookup returns CDR1 SNHLY and CDR2 FYNNEI. This CDR3 contains 13 residues. V was trimmed by 3 bases and J by 5 bases, leaving 9 bases between them. CDR3 amino acids: CASSEVALDTQYF. The CDR3 DNA reads TGTGCCAGCAGTGAGGTAGCGTTAGATACGCAGTATTTT.